The 6 T cell receptor beta chains given below trace back to one sample, sequenced in a study of cytomegalovirus exposure and HLA in healthy donors. The primer mix had 60 Vbeta and 13 Jbeta primers. Clones were sequenced by immunoSEQ multiplex PCR, and TCRdb holds only the in-frame ones, with some missing. The sample comprises 220,000 or so clones, more than 75% of which are singletons, and less than 4.5% rests with the top ten. The sequencing sample was made of PBMCs. These TCRs come from a male donor in good health and CMV-seronegative.

The CDR3 here is CASSSGQGALETQYF. DNA for the CDR3: TGTGCCAGCAGTTCGGGGCAGGGGGCATTAGAGACCCAGTACTTC. V usage is TRBV6-5 and J usage is TRBJ2-5; TRBD1 matches 8 bases. This CDR3 spans 15 amino acids. CDR1 is MNHEY and CDR2 is SVGAGI in the germline V gene. Trimming removed 4 bases from V and 4 bases from J; junction bases left unmatched: 8.

V gene TRBV19 combines with J gene TRBJ2-7, with TRBD2 identical over 14 bases. The trim removed 5 bases at V and 4 bases at J, leaving 13 bases unmatched. This CDR3 has 18 amino acids. CDR1 is LNHDA and CDR2 is SQIVND in the germline V gene (reference sequence). CDR3 sequence: CASSAGTSGSLDRYEQYF. The CDR3, as DNA: TGTGCCAGTAGTGCCGGGACTAGCGGGAGTTTAGATCGTTACGAGCAGTACTTC.

This chain uses TRBV5-1 with TRBJ1-1; 7 bases match TRBD1. CDR3 length: 14 amino acids. Unmatched junction bases numbered 3, after V lost 3 bases and J lost 1 base. In germline, CDR1 is SGHRS, CDR2 YFSETQ. CDR3 loop: CASSSTGPNTEAFF. CDR3 coding DNA: TGCGCCAGCAGCTCGACAGGGCCGAACACTGAAGCTTTCTTT.

The V gene is TRBV19, the J gene TRBJ1-2; D gene ambiguous. The CDR3 extends over 14 amino acids. CDR1 is LNHDA, CDR2 SQIVND, per germline (reference sequence). V lost 3 bases and J lost 8, with 16 bases in between. The CDR3 coding sequence is TGTGCCAGTAGTATCCCCCCGGGAGGCAGCGGCTACACCTTC. The encoded protein is CASSIPPGGSGYTF. The full variable domain, rest sourced from reference TRBV19 and TRBJ1-2, is DGGITQSPKYLFRKEGQNVTLSCEQNLNHDAMYWYRQDPGQGLRLIYYSQIVNDFQKGDIAEGYSVSREKKESFPLTVTSAQKNPTAFYLCASSIPPGGSGYTFGSGTRLTVV.

The chain employs TRBV9 and TRBJ2-3, with 10 bases that match TRBD2. V was clipped by 3 bases and J by 0 bases; unmatched bases: 4. The CDR3 is 16 residues long. Germline V lookup: CDR1 SGDLS, CDR2 YYNGEE. The CDR3 loop reads CASSGPSGSSTDTQYF. In DNA form, the CDR3 reads TGTGCCAGCAGCGGTCCTAGCGGGAGTAGCACAGATACGCAGTATTTT.

This chain connects TRBV2 to TRBJ1-2; 9 positions match TRBD1. J lost 7 bases, V lost 7 bases, and 10 bases had no gene match. The CDR3 is made up of 14 amino acids. Germline CDR1 reads SNHLY; CDR2 reads FYNNEI. This CDR3 is CASMVGDRGGGYTF. The CDR3 coding sequence is TGTGCCAGCATGGTTGGAGACAGGGGGGGTGGCTACACCTTC.